This passage covers 6 T cell receptor beta chains from one sample sequenced in a study of blood T cells in healthy people across ages. A second PCR of roughly 7 to 11 cycles used a sample-barcoded 5' primer and a J-beta primer mix. TCRdb itself ran the 5' RACE reads through MiXCR, one entry per CDR3 protein. The sample carries 1.5 million to 2 million distinct CDR3 sequences, 28% recorded once. Sequencing used blood. The receptors originated from a young woman in good health.

This chain links TRBV20-1 with TRBJ1-3, with D possibly being TRBD1 (5 bases). V was clipped by 1 base and J by 6 bases, with 7 bases between them. Germline V gene data show CDR1 as DFQATT and CDR2 as SNEGSKA (reference sequence). The CDR3 is made up of 12 amino acids. The CDR3 loop reads CSARAGPNTIYF. CDR3 sequence (DNA): TGCAGTGCTAGAGCAGGGCCAAACACCATATATTTT.

This clonotype occurred a few times. The chain uses TRBV6-5 and TRBJ1-2; unclear D gene. Trimming cost V 2 bases and J 6 bases, with 10 bases left between them. CDR1 MNHEY and CDR2 SVGAGI come from the germline V gene. The CDR3 consists of 13 residues. This chain's CDR3 is CASSYESQNGYTF. CDR3 coding DNA: TGTGCCAGCAGTTACGAGTCCCAGAATGGCTACACCTTC.

This clonotype was seen at least ten times. The chain links TRBV29-1 to TRBJ2-5, with TRBD2 matching 7 bases. V trimming: 5 bases; J trimming: 4 bases; junction bases outside the gene matches: 7. CDR3 length: 13 residues. Germline loops: CDR1 SQVTM, CDR2 ANQGSEA. CDR3 bases: TGCAGCGTTCGGTGGGGGGGATTAGAGACCCAGTACTTC. Translating gives CSVRWGGLETQYF.

About this clonotype itself: A much bigger clone sits one base away, suggesting this may be a read error. The V call is TRBV5-5, the J call TRBJ2-5; tentative D call: TRBD2 (5 bases). Germline V CDR1 and CDR2: SGHKS, YYEKEE (reference sequence). The CDR3 runs to 16 residues. The ends were cut back, 1 base at V and 11 bases at J, with 24 bases in the middle. The CDR3 loop reads CASSLMVGSVGNEQYF. The DNA for the CDR3 is TGTGCCAGCAGCTTGATGGTGGGTAGCGTGGGGAATGAGCAGTACTTC.

This clonotype has a handful of counts. The chain carries TRBV15 and TRBJ2-5; 9 bases align to TRBD2. With V trimmed by 2 bases and J by 0 bases, 4 bases remained unmatched. Germline V gene data show CDR1 as LNHNV and CDR2 as YYDKDF (reference sequence). The CDR3 is made up of 16 amino acids. The DNA of the CDR3 is TGTGCCACCAGCAGACCTCTAGCGGGGTACCAAGAGACCCAGTACTTC. The encoded protein is CATSRPLAGYQETQYF.

The chain carries TRBV20-1 and TRBJ2-6; possibly TRBD1 for D (6 bases). Trimming shortened V by 3 bases and J by 2 bases, and 14 bases separated the two germline ends. The CDR3 has 16 amino acids. The germline V gene encodes CDR1 DFQATT and CDR2 SNEGSKA (reference sequence). CDR3 bases: TGCAGTGCTAGTCGGCAGGGGCTCGCTGGGGCCAACGTCCTGACTTTC. It is translated as CSASRQGLAGANVLTF.